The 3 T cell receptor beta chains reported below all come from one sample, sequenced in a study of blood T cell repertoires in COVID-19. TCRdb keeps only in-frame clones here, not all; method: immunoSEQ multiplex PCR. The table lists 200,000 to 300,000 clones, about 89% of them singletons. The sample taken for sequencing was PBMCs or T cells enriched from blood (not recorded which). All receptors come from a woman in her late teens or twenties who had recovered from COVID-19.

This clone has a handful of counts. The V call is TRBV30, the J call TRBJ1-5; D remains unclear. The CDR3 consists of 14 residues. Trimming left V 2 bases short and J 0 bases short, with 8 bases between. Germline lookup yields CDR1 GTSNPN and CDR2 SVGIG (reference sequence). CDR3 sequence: CAWSQVSSNQPQHF. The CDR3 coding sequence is TGTGCCTGGAGTCAGGTCAGTAGCAATCAGCCCCAGCATTTT.

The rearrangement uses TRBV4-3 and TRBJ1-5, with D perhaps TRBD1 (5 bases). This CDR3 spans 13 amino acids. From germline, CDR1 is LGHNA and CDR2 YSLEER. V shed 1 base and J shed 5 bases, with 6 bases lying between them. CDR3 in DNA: TGCGCCAGCAGCCAAGGGACATATCAGCCCCAGCATTTT. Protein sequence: CASSQGTYQPQHF.

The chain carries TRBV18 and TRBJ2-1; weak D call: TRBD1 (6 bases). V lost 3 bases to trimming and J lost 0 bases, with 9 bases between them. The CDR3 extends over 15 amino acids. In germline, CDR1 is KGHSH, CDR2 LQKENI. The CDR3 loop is CASSPWTVSYNEQFF. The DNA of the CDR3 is TGTGCCAGCTCACCTTGGACAGTCTCCTACAATGAGCAGTTCTTC.